This T cell receptor (beta chain) was sequenced for a study of cytomegalovirus exposure and HLA in healthy donors. CDR1 and CDR2 from the germline V gene are SGHNT and YYREEE (reference sequence). This CDR3 has 17 residues. The junction had 12 bases not matched to a gene; V was cut back by 4 bases and J by 0 bases. About this clone itself: Its cognate antigen is unknown.

The PCR used 60 Vbeta and 13 Jbeta primers. Assay: immunoSEQ multiplex PCR; the TCRdb copy retains only in-frame clones and omits some. The profile covers approximately 190,000 clones, with around 88% appearing a single time and 1.5% to 2% taken by the ten largest. Study-wide results and limits: In vitro experiments confirmed that three CMV-associated chains were specific for CMV antigens.

V is TRBV5-4 and J is TRBJ1-1; 7 nucleotides line up with TRBD1. The sequencing input was PBMCs. The TCR originated in a man between 40 and 49 years old in good health and CMV-seropositive. Here the CDR3 reads CASSPKRGTALNTEAFF. The CDR3 DNA follows: TGTGCCAGCAGCCCAAAAAGAGGGACAGCGCTGAACACTGAAGCTTTCTTT.